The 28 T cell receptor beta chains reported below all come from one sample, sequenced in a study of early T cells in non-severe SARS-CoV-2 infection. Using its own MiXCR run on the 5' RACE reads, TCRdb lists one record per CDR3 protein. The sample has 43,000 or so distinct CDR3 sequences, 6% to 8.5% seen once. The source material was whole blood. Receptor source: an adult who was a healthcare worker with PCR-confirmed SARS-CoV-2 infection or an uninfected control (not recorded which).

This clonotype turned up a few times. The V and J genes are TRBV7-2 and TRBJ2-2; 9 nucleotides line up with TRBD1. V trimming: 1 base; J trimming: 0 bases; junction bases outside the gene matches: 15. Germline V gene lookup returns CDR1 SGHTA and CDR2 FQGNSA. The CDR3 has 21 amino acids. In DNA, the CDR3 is TGTGCCAGCAGCTTAGTGAAGGTCGGAGTTCGGGACAGGGCGAACACCGGGGAGCTGTTTTTT. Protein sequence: CASSLVKVGVRDRANTGELFF.

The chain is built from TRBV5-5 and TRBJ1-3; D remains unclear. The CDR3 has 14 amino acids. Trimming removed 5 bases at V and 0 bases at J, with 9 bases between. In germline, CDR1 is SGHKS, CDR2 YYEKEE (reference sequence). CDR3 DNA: TGTGCCAGCAGGAAGGGCAGCTCTGGAAACACCATATATTTT. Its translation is CASRKGSSGNTIYF.

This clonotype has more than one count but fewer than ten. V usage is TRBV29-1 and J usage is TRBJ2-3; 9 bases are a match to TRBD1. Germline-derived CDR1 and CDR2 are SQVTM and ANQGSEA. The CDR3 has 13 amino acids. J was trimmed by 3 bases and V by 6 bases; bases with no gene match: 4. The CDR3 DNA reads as TGCAGCGTCCTGACAGGGGGTACAGATACGCAGTATTTT. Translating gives CSVLTGGTDTQYF.

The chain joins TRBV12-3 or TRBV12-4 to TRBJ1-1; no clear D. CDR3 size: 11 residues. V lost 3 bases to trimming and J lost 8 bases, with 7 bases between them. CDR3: CASSFNSEAFF. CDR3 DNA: TGTGCCAGCAGTTTTAATTCCGAAGCTTTCTTT.

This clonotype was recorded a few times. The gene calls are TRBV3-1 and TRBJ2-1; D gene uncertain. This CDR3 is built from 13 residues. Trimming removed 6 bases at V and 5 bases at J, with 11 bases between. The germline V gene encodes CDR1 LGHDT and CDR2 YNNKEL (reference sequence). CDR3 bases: TGTGCCAGCAGTGGTTGGGAAGACAATGAGCAGTTCTTC. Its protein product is CASSGWEDNEQFF.

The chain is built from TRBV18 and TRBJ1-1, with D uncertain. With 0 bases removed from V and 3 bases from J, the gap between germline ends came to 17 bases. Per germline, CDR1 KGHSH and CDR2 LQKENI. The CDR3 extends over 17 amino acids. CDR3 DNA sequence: TGTGCCAGCTCACCACCATCCGGGTTGGGAAGGGACACTGAAGCTTTCTTT. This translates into CASSPPSGLGRDTEAFF.

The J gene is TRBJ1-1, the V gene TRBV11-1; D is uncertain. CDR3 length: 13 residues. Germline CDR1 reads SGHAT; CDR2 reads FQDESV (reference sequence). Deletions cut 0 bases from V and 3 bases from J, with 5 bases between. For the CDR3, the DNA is TGTGCCAGCAGCTTAGCGCCGGACACTGAAGCTTTCTTT. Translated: CASSLAPDTEAFF.

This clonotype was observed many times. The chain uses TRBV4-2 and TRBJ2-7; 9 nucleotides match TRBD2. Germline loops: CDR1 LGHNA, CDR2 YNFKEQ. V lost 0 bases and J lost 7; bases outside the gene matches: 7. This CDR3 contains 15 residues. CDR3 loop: CASSQEQGLAWEQYF. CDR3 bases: TGTGCCAGCAGCCAAGAACAGGGACTAGCATGGGAGCAGTACTTC.

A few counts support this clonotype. The CDR3: CASSAQLAGSTDTQYF. For the CDR3, the DNA is TGTGCCAGCAGTGCCCAACTAGCGGGGAGCACAGATACGCAGTATTTT. The chain joins TRBV6-5 to TRBJ2-3; 10 bases agree with TRBD2. Trimming at V came to 5 bases and at J to 0 bases, leaving 5 bases not matched to a gene. The CDR3 is made up of 16 amino acids. Germline V gene data show CDR1 as MNHEY and CDR2 as SVGAGI.

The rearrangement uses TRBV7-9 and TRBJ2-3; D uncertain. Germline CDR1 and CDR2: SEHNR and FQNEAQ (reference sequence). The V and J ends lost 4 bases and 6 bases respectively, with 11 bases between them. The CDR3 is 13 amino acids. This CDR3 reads CASSWSPEDTQYF. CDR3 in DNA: TGTGCCAGCAGCTGGAGTCCAGAGGATACGCAGTATTTT. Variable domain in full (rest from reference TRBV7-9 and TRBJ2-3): DTGVSQNPRHKITKRGQNVTFRCDPISEHNRLYWYRQTLGQGPEFLTYFQNEAQLEKSRLLSDRFSAERPKGSFSTLEIQRTEQGDSAMYLCASSWSPEDTQYFGPGTRLTVL.

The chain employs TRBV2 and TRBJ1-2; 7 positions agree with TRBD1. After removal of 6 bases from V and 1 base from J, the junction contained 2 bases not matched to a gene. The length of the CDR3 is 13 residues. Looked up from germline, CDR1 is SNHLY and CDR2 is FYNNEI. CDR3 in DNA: TGTGCCAGCAGACGGGACAGTAACTATGGCTACACCTTC. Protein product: CASRRDSNYGYTF.

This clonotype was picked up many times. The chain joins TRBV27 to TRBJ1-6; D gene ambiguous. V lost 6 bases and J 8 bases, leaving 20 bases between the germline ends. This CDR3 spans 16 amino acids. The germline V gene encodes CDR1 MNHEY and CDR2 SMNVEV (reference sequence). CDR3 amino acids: CASSPYTHSGYSPLHF. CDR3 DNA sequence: TGTGCCAGCAGCCCTTACACGCACAGTGGTTATTCACCCCTCCACTTT.

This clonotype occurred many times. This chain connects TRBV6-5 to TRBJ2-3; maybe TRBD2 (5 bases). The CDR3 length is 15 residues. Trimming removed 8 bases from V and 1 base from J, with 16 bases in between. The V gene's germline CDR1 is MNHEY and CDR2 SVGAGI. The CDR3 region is CASQDLPGGTDTQYF. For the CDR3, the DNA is TGTGCCAGCCAAGACCTCCCCGGGGGCACAGATACGCAGTATTTT.

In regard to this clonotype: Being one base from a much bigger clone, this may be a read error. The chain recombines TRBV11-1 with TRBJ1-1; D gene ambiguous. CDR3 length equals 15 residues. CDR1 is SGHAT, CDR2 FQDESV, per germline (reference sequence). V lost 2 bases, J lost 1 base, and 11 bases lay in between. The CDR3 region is CASSLTFRSNTEAFF. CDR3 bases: TGTGCCAGCAGCTTAACTTTTCGGTCGAACACTGAAGCTTTCTTT.

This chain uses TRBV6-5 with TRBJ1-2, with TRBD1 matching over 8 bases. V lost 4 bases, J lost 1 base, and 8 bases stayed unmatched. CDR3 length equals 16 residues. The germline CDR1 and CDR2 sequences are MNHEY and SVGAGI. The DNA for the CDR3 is TGTGCCAGCAGTTCCCCGGACAGGGAAGATAACTATGGCTACACCTTC. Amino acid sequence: CASSSPDREDNYGYTF.

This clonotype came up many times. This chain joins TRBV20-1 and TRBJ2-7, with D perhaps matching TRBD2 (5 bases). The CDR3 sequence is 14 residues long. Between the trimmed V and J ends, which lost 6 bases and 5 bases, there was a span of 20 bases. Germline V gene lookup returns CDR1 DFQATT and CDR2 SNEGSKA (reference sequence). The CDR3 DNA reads TGCAGTGCCCGGCGCGGGTCCCTTCTTCACGAGCAGTACTTC. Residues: CSARRGSLLHEQYF.

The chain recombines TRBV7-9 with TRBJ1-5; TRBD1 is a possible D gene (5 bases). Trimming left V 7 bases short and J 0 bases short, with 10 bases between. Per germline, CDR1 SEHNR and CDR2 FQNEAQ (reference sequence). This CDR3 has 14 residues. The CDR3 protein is CASTGANSNQPQHF. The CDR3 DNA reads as TGTGCCAGCACCGGGGCCAATAGCAATCAGCCCCAGCATTTT.

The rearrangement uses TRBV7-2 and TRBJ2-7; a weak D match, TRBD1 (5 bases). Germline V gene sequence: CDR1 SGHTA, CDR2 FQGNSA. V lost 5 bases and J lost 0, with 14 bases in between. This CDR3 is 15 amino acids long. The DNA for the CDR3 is TGTGCCAGCAGCCAACGGACATTGAGCTCCTACGAGCAGTACTTC. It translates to CASSQRTLSSYEQYF. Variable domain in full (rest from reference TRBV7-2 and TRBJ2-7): GAGVSQSPSNKVTEKGKDVELRCDPISGHTALYWYRQSLGQGLEFLIYFQGNSAPDKSGLPSDRFSAERTGGSVSTLTIQRTQQEDSAVYLCASSQRTLSSYEQYFGPGTRLTVT.

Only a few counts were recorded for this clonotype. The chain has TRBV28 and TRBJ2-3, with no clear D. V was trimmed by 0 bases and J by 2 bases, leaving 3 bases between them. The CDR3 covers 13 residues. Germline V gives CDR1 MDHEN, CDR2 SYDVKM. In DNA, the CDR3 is TGTGCCAGCAGTTTATGGGCCACAGATACGCAGTATTTT. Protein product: CASSLWATDTQYF.

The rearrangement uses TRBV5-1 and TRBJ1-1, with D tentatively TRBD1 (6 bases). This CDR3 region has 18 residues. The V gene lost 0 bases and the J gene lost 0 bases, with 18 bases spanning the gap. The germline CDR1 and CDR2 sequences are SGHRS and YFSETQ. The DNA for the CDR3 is TGCGCCAGCAGCTTGGATGGGGGACACAGTGGTATGAACACTGAAGCTTTCTTT. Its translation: CASSLDGGHSGMNTEAFF. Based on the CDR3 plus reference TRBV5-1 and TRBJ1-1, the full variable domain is KAGVTQTPRYLIKTRGQQVTLSCSPISGHRSVSWYQQTPGQGLQFLFEYFSETQRNKGNFPGRFSGRQFSNSRSEMNVSTLELGDSALYLCASSLDGGHSGMNTEAFFGQGTRLTVV.

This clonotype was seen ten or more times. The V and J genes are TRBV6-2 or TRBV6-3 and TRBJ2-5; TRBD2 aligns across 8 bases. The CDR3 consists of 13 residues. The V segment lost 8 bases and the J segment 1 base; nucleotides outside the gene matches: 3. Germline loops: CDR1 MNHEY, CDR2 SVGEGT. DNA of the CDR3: TGTGCCAGCGCGGGGGGAACCCAAGAGACCCAGTACTTC. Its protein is CASAGGTQETQYF.

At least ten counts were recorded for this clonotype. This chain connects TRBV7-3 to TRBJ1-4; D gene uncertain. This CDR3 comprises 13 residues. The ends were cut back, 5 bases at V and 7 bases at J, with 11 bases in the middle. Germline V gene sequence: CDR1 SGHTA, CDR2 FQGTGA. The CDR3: CASSPMLGEKLFF. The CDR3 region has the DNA TGTGCCAGCAGCCCTATGCTGGGTGAAAAACTGTTTTTT.

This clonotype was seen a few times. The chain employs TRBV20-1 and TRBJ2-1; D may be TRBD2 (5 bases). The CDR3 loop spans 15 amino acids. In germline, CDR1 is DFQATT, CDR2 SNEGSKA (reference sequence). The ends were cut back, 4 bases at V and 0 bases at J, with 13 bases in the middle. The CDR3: CSANQPSSSYNEQFF. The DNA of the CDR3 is TGCAGTGCTAACCAACCTAGCTCCTCCTACAATGAGCAGTTCTTC.

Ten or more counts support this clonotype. The CDR3 region is CASSLATPQETQYF. The CDR3, as DNA: TGCGCCAGCAGCTTGGCTACTCCTCAAGAGACCCAGTACTTC. The chain employs TRBV5-1 and TRBJ2-5; no firm D call. The V end lost 0 bases, the J end lost 2 bases, and 8 bases lay between the germline ends. The CDR3 spans 14 residues. The germline gives CDR1 SGHRS, CDR2 YFSETQ.

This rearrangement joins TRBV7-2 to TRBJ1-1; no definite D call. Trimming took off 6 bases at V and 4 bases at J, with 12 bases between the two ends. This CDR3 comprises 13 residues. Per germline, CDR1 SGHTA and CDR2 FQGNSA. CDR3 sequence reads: CASRLIALTEAFF. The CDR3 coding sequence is TGTGCCAGCAGGTTGATAGCTCTCACTGAAGCTTTCTTT.

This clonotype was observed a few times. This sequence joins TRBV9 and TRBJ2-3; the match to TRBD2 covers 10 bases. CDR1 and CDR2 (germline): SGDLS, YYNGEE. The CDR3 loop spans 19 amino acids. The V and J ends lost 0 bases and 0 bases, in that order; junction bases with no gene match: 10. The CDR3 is CASSVATWSSGGSTDTQYF. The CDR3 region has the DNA TGTGCCAGCAGCGTAGCTACGTGGTCTAGCGGGGGTAGCACAGATACGCAGTATTTT.

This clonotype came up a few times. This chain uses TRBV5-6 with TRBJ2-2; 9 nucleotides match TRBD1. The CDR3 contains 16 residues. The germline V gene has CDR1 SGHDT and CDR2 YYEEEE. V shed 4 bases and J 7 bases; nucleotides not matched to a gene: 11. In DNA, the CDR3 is TGTGCCAGCAGCCTACAAGACAGGGGGATGATCGGGGAGCTGTTTTTT. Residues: CASSLQDRGMIGELFF. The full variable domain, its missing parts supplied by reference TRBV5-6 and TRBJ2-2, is DAGVTQSPTHLIKTRGQQVTLRCSPKSGHDTVSWYQQALGQGPQFIFQYYEEEERQRGNFPDRFSGHQFPNYSSELNVNALLLGDSALYLCASSLQDRGMIGELFFGEGSRLTVL.

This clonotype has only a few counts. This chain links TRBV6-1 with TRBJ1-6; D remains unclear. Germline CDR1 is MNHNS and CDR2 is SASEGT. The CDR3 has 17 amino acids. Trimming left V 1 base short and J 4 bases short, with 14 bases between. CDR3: CASSEVGGKQYNSPLHF. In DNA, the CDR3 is TGTGCCAGCAGTGAAGTTGGAGGAAAACAGTATAATTCACCCCTCCACTTT.